There are a few counts of the clone carrying this T cell receptor beta chain. Its antigen is undetermined. A much larger clone lies one base from this, so it may be a read error. The use of a sample-barcoded 5' primer and a J-beta primer mix characterized a second PCR of about 7 to 12 cycles. Each CDR3 protein gets one entry after TCRdb re-called the 5' RACE reads with MiXCR. The table records 1.4 million to 1.5 million distinct CDR3 sequences, about 43% of them present only once. The sample is drawn from a study of blood T cells in healthy people across ages. Findings and limits, study-wide: A roughly linear fall in TCR beta diversity per million T cells was seen with increasing age.

This CDR3 has 10 residues. Germline-derived CDR1 and CDR2 are SQVTM and ANQGSEA. Trimming left V 6 bases short and J 7 bases short, with 10 bases between. Ten milliliters of peripheral blood were drawn from each donor. The chain joins TRBV29-1 to TRBJ2-7; no clear D gene. The clonotype originates from a woman aged 18-29 years in good health. What was sequenced was blood. CDR3 coding DNA: TGCAGCGTCCACGCGGATGAGCAGTACTTC. It is translated as CSVHADEQYF.